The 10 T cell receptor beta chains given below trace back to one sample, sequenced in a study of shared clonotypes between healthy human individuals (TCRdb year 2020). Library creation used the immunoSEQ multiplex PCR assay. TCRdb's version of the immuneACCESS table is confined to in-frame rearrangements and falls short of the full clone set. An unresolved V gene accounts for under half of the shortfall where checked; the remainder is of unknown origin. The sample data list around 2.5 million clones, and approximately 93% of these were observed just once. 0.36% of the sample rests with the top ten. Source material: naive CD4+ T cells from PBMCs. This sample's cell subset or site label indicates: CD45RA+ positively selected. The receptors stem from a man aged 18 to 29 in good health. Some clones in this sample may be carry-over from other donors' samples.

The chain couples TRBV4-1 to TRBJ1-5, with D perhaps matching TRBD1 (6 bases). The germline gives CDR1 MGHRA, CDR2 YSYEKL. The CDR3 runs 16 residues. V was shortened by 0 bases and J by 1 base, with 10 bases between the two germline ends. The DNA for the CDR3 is TGCGCCAGCAGCCAAGATGAGACAGGAAGCAATCAGCCCCAGCATTTT. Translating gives CASSQDETGSNQPQHF.

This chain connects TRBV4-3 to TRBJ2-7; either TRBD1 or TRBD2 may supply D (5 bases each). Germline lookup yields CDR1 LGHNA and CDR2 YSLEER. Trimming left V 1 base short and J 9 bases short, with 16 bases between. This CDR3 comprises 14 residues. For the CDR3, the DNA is TGCGCCAGCAGCCAAGGCCTTGGGACCCAGGGGCAGTACTTC. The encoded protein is CASSQGLGTQGQYF.

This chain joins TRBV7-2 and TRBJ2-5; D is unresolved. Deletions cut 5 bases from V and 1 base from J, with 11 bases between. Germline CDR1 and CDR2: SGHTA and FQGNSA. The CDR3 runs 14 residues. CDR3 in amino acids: CASSLTSSQETQYF. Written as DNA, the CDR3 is TGTGCCAGCAGCCTGACCTCGTCCCAAGAGACCCAGTACTTC.

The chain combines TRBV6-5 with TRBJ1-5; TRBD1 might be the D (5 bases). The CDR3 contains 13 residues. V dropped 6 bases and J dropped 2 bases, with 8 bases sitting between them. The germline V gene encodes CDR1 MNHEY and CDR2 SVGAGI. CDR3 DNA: TGTGCCAGCAGGGGGGTCGGCAATCAGCCCCAGCATTTT. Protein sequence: CASRGVGNQPQHF.

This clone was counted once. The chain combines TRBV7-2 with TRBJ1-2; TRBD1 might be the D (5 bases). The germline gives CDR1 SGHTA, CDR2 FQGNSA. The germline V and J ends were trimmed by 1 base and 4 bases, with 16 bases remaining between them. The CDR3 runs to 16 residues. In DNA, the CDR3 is TGTGCCAGCAGCTTAGGATGGGGTAGGGGAAGCTATGGCTACACCTTC. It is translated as CASSLGWGRGSYGYTF.

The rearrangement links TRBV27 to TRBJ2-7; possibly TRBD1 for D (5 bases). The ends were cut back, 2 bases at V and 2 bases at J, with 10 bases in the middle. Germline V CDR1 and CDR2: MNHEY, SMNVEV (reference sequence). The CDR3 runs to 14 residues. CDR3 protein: CASSLTGQTYEQYF. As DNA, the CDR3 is TGTGCCAGCAGTTTAACTGGACAAACCTACGAGCAGTACTTC.

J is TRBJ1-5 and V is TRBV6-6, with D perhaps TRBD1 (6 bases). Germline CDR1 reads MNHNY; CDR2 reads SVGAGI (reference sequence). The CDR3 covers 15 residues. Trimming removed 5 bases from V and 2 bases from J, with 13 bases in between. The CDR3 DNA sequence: TGTGCCAGCAGTCCAACAGGGCCGGGCAATCAGCCCCAGCATTTT. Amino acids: CASSPTGPGNQPQHF.

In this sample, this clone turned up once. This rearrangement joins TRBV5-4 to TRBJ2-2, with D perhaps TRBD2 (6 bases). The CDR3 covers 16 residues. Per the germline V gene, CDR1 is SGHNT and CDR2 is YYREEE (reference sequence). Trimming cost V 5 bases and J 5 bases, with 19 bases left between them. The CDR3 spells CASSRLVLGETGELFF. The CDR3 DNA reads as TGTGCCAGCAGTCGACTAGTTTTAGGAGAGACCGGGGAGCTGTTTTTT.

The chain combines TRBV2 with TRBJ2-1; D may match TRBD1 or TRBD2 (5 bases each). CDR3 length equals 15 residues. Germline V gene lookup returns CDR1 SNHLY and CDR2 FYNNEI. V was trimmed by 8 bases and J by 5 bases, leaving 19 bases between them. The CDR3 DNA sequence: TGTGCCAGCGCACCCCCCGGGGCTAAGGACAATGAGCAGTTCTTC. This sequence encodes CASAPPGAKDNEQFF.

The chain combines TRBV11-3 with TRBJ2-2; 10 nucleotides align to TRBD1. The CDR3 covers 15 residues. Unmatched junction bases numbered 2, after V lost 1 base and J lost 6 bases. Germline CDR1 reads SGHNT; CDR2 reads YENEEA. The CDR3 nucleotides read TGTGCCAGCAGCTTAGGACAGGGGGCCCCCGGGGAGCTGTTTTTT. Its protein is CASSLGQGAPGELFF.